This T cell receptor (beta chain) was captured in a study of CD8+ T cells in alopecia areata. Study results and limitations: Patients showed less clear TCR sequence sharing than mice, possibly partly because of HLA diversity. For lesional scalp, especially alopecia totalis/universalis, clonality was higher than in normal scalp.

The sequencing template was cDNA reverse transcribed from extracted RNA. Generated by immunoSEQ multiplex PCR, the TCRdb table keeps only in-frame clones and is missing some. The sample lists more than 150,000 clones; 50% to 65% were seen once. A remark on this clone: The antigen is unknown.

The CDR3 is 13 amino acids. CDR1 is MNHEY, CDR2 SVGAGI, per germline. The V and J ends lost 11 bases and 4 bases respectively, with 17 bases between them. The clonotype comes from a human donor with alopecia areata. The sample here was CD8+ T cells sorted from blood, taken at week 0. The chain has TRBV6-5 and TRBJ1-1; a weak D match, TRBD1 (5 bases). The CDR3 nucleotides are TGTGCCTCACTAGGAGACAGCGGCACTGAAGCTTTCTTT. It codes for CASLGDSGTEAFF.